A selection of T cell receptor beta chains follows, all from one sample in a study of blood T cells in healthy people across ages. TCRdb re-derived calls from the 5' RACE reads in MiXCR, one entry per CDR3 protein. The sample has more than 700,000 distinct CDR3 sequences; roughly 46% are singletons. The source material was blood. These receptors all come from an older man in good health. The CDR3 runs from the conserved cysteine through the conserved F or W. The D gene is left open where the match is weak. Only some rows state a clone size, as once, few, many or a class for expanded clones.

D gene,J gene,clone size,V gene,CDR3 length,CDR3 DNA,CDR3 protein
NA,TRBJ1-5,few,TRBV9,15,TGTGCCAGCAGCAAGGACGGAAATAGCAATCAGCCCCAGCATTTT,CASSKDGNSNQPQHF
TRBD2,TRBJ2-1,NA,TRBV9,18,TGTGCCAGCAGCGCCCCCCGCCCTAGCGGGAGCTTCTACAATGAGCAGTTCTTC,CASSAPRPSGSFYNEQFF
NA,TRBJ2-5,NA,TRBV6-6,14,TGTGCCAGCAGTTATGCCGGACTCGGAGAGACCCAGTACTTC,CASSYAGLGETQYF
NA,TRBJ2-5,many,TRBV12-3/TRBV12-4,13,TGTGCCAGCAGTCAGGGGAGGGGAGAGACCCAGTACTTC,CASSQGRGETQYF
TRBD2,TRBJ2-1,NA,TRBV20-1,16,TGCAGTGCTAAGTGGACTAGCGGGATCACCTACAATGAGCAGTTCTTC,CSAKWTSGITYNEQFF
TRBD2,TRBJ2-1,few,TRBV6-1,18,TGTGCCAGCAGTCTTTCCCCCTTCGGACTAGCGGGACTGAGTGAGCAGTTCTTC,CASSLSPFGLAGLSEQFF
TRBD2,TRBJ2-7,NA,TRBV20-1,15,TGCAGTGCTTCCCGAGCGGGAGGCCGTTTCCACGAGCAGTACTTC,CSASRAGGRFHEQYF
TRBD1,TRBJ2-7,few,TRBV6-6,14,TGTGCCAGCAGATTGGGACAGGGGGAGAGTAGGCAGTACTTC,CASRLGQGESRQYF
TRBD2,TRBJ2-1,NA,TRBV28,16,TGTGCCAGCAGTTTTGCTAGCGGGAGGGAAGGCAATGAGCAGTTCTTC,CASSFASGREGNEQFF
TRBD2,TRBJ2-1,NA,TRBV11-3,14,TGTGCCAGCACAAGACGAGCGGGAAACAATGAGCAGTTCTTC,CASTRRAGNNEQFF
NA,TRBJ2-2,NA,TRBV7-2,15,TGTGCCAGCAGCCCCCAAAGCGGTAACACCGGGGAGCTGTTTTTT,CASSPQSGNTGELFF
TRBD2,TRBJ2-1,NA,TRBV5-6,16,TGTGCCAGCAGCTCGGATGTGGGGGAGGGCCCTAATGAGCAGTTCTTC,CASSSDVGEGPNEQFF
NA,TRBJ2-7,few,TRBV9,16,TGTGCCAGCAGCCAGACCACGGACAGTCCGCCCTACGAGCAGTACTTC,CASSQTTDSPPYEQYF
TRBD2,TRBJ2-1,NA,TRBV14,16,TGTGCCAGCAGCCAAAATGCGGGAGGGGCCTACAATGAGCAGTTCTTC,CASSQNAGGAYNEQFF
TRBD2,TRBJ2-7,NA,TRBV27,17,TGTGCCAGCAGTTTCACTCGGCTAGCGGGGGCCCGAGGCGAGCAGTACTTC,CASSFTRLAGARGEQYF
NA,TRBJ2-1,NA,TRBV12-3/TRBV12-4,12,TGTGCCAGCAGTTTAACGGGGGATGAGCAGTTCTTC,CASSLTGDEQFF
NA,TRBJ2-5,NA,TRBV20-1,11,TGCAGTGCTGGGGCGCGGGAGACCCAGTACTTC,CSAGARETQYF
NA,TRBJ2-7,NA,TRBV7-9,13,TGTGCCAGCAGCTTAGAAAGTGCACACGAGCAGTACTTC,CASSLESAHEQYF
TRBD1,TRBJ1-3,NA,TRBV14,17,TGTGCCAGCAGCCCGCAACGGGGAACAGGGGCAGGAAACACCATATATTTT,CASSPQRGTGAGNTIYF